A selection of T cell receptor beta chains follows, all from one sample in a study of technical replicates of blood from four donors. Method: immunoSEQ multiplex PCR; TCRdb's copy keeps in-frame clones and lacks some. The data contain around 70,000 clones, roughly 94% of them singletons. The sequenced material came from T cells isolated from PBMCs. These receptors all stem from a human donor in good health. Each CDR3 is given with its conserved first and last residue. The D gene is left open where the match is weak. The size of a clone is reported for some rows only, either as once, few or many, or as a class for expanded clones.

V: TRBV18
J: TRBJ2-5
D: .
size: .
DNA: TGTGCCAGCTCACCGAAGCCTCAACAAGAGACCCAGTACTTC
CDR3: CASSPKPQQETQYF

V: TRBV20-1
J: TRBJ1-2
D: .
size: .
DNA: TGCAGTGTTCAGGGTCCTGGCTACACCTTC
CDR3: CSVQGPGYTF

V: TRBV18
J: TRBJ1-5
D: .
size: .
DNA: TGTGCCAGCTCACCGATGCGGGGTGGCAATCAGCCCCAGCATTTT
CDR3: CASSPMRGGNQPQHF

V: TRBV6-6
J: TRBJ1-4
D: TRBD1
size: .
DNA: TGTGCCAGCAGTTACGCCGGGACAGGCTCAGAAAAACTGTTTTTT
CDR3: CASSYAGTGSEKLFF

V: TRBV5-1
J: TRBJ2-7
D: TRBD2
size: .
DNA: TGCGCCAGCAGCTTAGCGGGGGGACCCTACGAGCAGTACTTC
CDR3: CASSLAGGPYEQYF

V: TRBV7-9
J: TRBJ1-2
D: .
size: .
DNA: TGTGCCAGCAGCTTAGCCCGTTTGGTCAGTGGCTACACCTTC
CDR3: CASSLARLVSGYTF

V: TRBV5-1
J: TRBJ1-2
D: .
size: .
DNA: TGCGCCAGCAGCTTGGGGAGGGGTTCAACGGGTGGCTACACCTTC
CDR3: CASSLGRGSTGGYTF

V: TRBV19
J: TRBJ1-1
D: TRBD1
size: .
DNA: TGTGCCAGTAGTATCGAGGGGGCGGTGGTCACTGAAGCTTTCTTT
CDR3: CASSIEGAVVTEAFF

V: TRBV5-4
J: TRBJ1-4
D: .
size: .
DNA: TGTGCCAGCAGTCCGGACAGAGATAATGAAAAACTGTTTTTT
CDR3: CASSPDRDNEKLFF

V: TRBV6-5
J: TRBJ1-3
D: .
size: .
DNA: TGTGCCAGCCAGACACTTTTAACTGGAAACACCATATATTTT
CDR3: CASQTLLTGNTIYF

V: TRBV14
J: TRBJ2-5
D: TRBD1
size: .
DNA: TGTGCCAGCAGCCCTCTGGACAGGGGTCAGCAAGAGACCCAGTACTTC
CDR3: CASSPLDRGQQETQYF

V: TRBV4-1
J: TRBJ1-2
D: TRBD1
size: .
DNA: TGCGCCAGCAGCCAAACAGGGGGTGTGCTTGGCTACACCTTC
CDR3: CASSQTGGVLGYTF

V: TRBV30
J: TRBJ2-5
D: .
size: .
DNA: TGTGCCTGGAGGGCCACTAGCTTGGGGACCCAGTACTTC
CDR3: CAWRATSLGTQYF

V: TRBV6-1
J: TRBJ1-1
D: .
size: .
DNA: TGTGCCAGTCGGACAGCGAACACTGAAGCTTTCTTT
CDR3: CASRTANTEAFF

V: TRBV19
J: TRBJ2-3
D: .
size: .
DNA: TGTGCCAGTAGTAAGCAGAGCGCAGATACGCAGTATTTT
CDR3: CASSKQSADTQYF

V: TRBV10-3
J: TRBJ1-2
D: TRBD1
size: .
DNA: TGTGCCATCAGTCAGGGGGAAGCTAACTATGGCTACACCTTC
CDR3: CAISQGEANYGYTF

V: TRBV6-6
J: TRBJ1-2
D: .
size: .
DNA: TGTGCCAGCAGTTGGGGGACTACCCTCGGCTATGGCTACACCTTC
CDR3: CASSWGTTLGYGYTF

V: TRBV25-1
J: TRBJ2-7
D: TRBD2
size: .
DNA: TGTGCCAGCAGTGAGTCGGGAGGGCCGACCTACGAGCAGTACTTC
CDR3: CASSESGGPTYEQYF

V: TRBV6-5
J: TRBJ1-2
D: .
size: .
DNA: TGTGCCAGCAGTTCCGGGGATGGCTACACCTTC
CDR3: CASSSGDGYTF

V: TRBV4-1
J: TRBJ2-5
D: .
size: .
DNA: TGCGCCAGCAGCCAAGATAATAGCAGGGCGGAGACCCAGTACTTC
CDR3: CASSQDNSRAETQYF

V: TRBV6-6
J: TRBJ2-7
D: TRBD2
size: .
DNA: TGTGCCAGCAGCCTGACTAGCGGATACTACGAGCAGTACTTC
CDR3: CASSLTSGYYEQYF

V: TRBV9
J: TRBJ2-1
D: .
size: .
DNA: TGTGCCAGCAGCGTAGCAACCTCAGGGTACGACAATGAGCAGTTCTTC
CDR3: CASSVATSGYDNEQFF

V: TRBV5-1
J: TRBJ1-6
D: .
size: .
DNA: TGCGCCAGCAGCCTGGGGCGGCCCTCCTATAATTCACCCCTCCACTTT
CDR3: CASSLGRPSYNSPLHF

V: TRBV10-2
J: TRBJ1-5
D: TRBD1
size: once
DNA: TGCGCCAGCAGTGTGACAGGGGCGTTGCATCAGCCCCAGCATTTT
CDR3: CASSVTGALHQPQHF